The count of the clone carrying this T cell receptor (beta chain) is one. These data come from a study of T cell changes during pregnancy in multiple sclerosis. Germline CDR1 and CDR2: SGDLS and YYNGEE. The V and J ends lost 3 bases and 5 bases, in that order; junction bases with no gene match: 11. The CDR3 is 17 amino acids. Measured with immunoSEQ multiplex PCR; TCRdb has only the in-frame clones, and not every one. This table holds about 19,000 clones, approximately 88% found once. The sequences come from CD8+ T cells from peripheral blood mononuclear cells, collected after pregnancy. This TCR was recovered from a female donor in good health, enrolled as a control in a pregnancy study. This rearrangement joins TRBV9 to TRBJ2-2; 9 positions agree with TRBD1. CDR3 in DNA: TGTGCCAGCAGCGATCCTAACAGGGGGCCGGGGACCGGGGAGCTGTTTTTT. As protein: CASSDPNRGPGTGELFF.